Sequencing of this TCR beta chain was carried out in a study of T-cell reconstitution after alpha-beta-depleted transplantation in children (dated by TCRdb to the mid-2010s). For the wider study: Using TCR repertoire profiling, the study quantitatively followed how T-cell immune reconstitution unfolded in children after TCRalphabeta/CD19-depleted allogeneic hematopoietic cell transplantation. What the research found in general, with its limitations: The apparently early alphabetaT-cell count recovery about two months after transplant was reportedly dependent on only several hundred rapidly expanded clones derived from non-depleted graft cells. In some patients, the high TCRbeta diversity seen at day 60 was put down to recipient T cells and intrathymic progenitors that had survived conditioning. Over the following months the frequencies of hyperexpanded clones went down, and after one year T-cell counts and TCRbeta diversity were mostly credited to newly produced T cells.

A distance of 9 bases separates the germline ends of V and J, which lose 2 bases and 1 base respectively. The germline V gene yields KGHSH for CDR1 and LQKENI for CDR2. The CDR3 numbers 14 residues from cysteine through phenylalanine. This entry keeps only the CDR3 DNA: 42 bases, framed from base 1. Sample treatment or condition, as interpreted from the label and publication: allogeneic hematopoietic cell transplantation with graft depleted of TCRalphabeta T cells and CD19 B cells. The children who served as transplant recipients had been given grafts of TCRalphabeta/CD19-depleted allogeneic hematopoietic cells. Libraries were constructed by PCR. Instrument used: Illumina HiSeq 2500. Molecular barcoding was employed in the preparation of TCR libraries, with unique molecular identifiers being used to normalize TCRbeta repertoire quantification. The raw public data were reprocessed by TCRdb itself: fastp quality trimming at Q25, MiXCR clonotype calling, in-frame beta chains only. Merged by CDR3 protein, the rows form single entries marked with the most common genes and DNA. Within this sample are roughly 310,000 distinct CDR3 sequences, with over 20% of them counted one time only. The ten biggest clones cover roughly 9.8% of the sample.

About this clonotype itself: Which antigen it targets is not known. One base away there is no much larger clone; base qualities are not given.

The origin of this receptor is a male patient between 5 and 17 years old who had a stem cell transplant for acute lymphoblastic leukemia, so the T cells may come from the graft donor. Sequenced here: PBMCs, mostly from graft donor cells, sampled 180 days after TCRalphabeta/CD19-depleted stem cell transplant. The chain was built from TRBV18 and TRBJ2-7; matching of 6 bases hints at TRBD1 as the D gene. The CDR3 loop reads CASSPRTDSYEQYF. The nucleotide sequence is given as TGTGCCAGCTCACCAAGGACAGATTCCTACGAGCAGTACTTC.